Listed below are T cell receptor beta chains from one sample, sequenced in a study of CD8 T cells in ankylosing spondylitis. TCRdb reanalysed the 5' RACE reads using MiXCR and keeps one entry per CDR3 protein. The sample includes 30,000 to 45,000 distinct CDR3 sequences, approximately 10% of them seen just once. The sequenced sample consisted of synovial fluid, either unsorted or a sorted T cell fraction (not recorded which). The receptors shown here come from a male donor with ankylosing spondylitis. CDR3s include the opening cysteine and the closing phenylalanine or tryptophan. D genes are given only for firm matches. Size is stated for part of the rows, as once, few or many counts, or as a class when the clone is expanded.

v_call,j_call,d_call,clone_size,cdr3_nt,cdr3_aa
TRBV10-3,TRBJ1-1,.,.,TGTGCCATCAGCCCCGATTCGGGGGGCCCGGGGGACACTGAAGCTTTCTTT,CAISPDSGGPGDTEAFF
TRBV20-1,TRBJ2-7,.,few,TGCAGTGCTACGAGTTTGGCGGGGCGGGCAAATCCCTACGAGCAGTACTTC,CSATSLAGRANPYEQYF
TRBV10-3,TRBJ2-1,TRBD2,.,TGTGCCATCAGTGGACTAGCGGGATCCTACAATGAGCAGTTCTTC,CAISGLAGSYNEQFF
TRBV20-1,TRBJ2-7,TRBD1,few,TGCAGTGCTATGGGACAGGGGTTAAGCGAGCAGTACTTC,CSAMGQGLSEQYF
TRBV20-1,TRBJ2-5,TRBD2,.,TGCAGTGCTAGCCCCTTTAGCGGGATCCAAGAGACCCAGTACTTC,CSASPFSGIQETQYF
TRBV14,TRBJ1-2,.,.,TGTGACAGCAGCCAAAGGGACTCCGACCCTCTCCATGGCTACACCTTC,CDSSQRDSDPLHGYTF
TRBV5-1,TRBJ2-3,.,many,TGCGCCAGCAGCCCTAGATCGAACCTTATCGGCGCAGATACGCAGTATTTT,CASSPRSNLIGADTQYF
TRBV27,TRBJ2-1,.,few,TGTGCCAGCAGTTTATCGATACTACCTGCTGAGCAGTTCTTC,CASSLSILPAEQFF
TRBV28,TRBJ2-1,TRBD1,few,TGTGCCAGCAGACGCCCCTGGGACAGGGACAATGAGCAGTTCTTC,CASRRPWDRDNEQFF
TRBV11-3,TRBJ2-3,.,few,TGTGCCAGCAGCTTAGCGGTCCCCGTTCTTACGCAGTATTTT,CASSLAVPVLTQYF
TRBV12-3/TRBV12-4,TRBJ2-1,.,many,TGTGCCAGCAGTCCCCCGGAACTGACCGAGAAGCAGTTCTTC,CASSPPELTEKQFF
TRBV28,TRBJ2-3,TRBD2,few,TGTGCCTCCTGGACTAGCGGGAGTATGACAGATACGCAGTATTTT,CASWTSGSMTDTQYF
TRBV4-2,TRBJ2-6,.,few,TGTGCCAGCAGCCAAGGGGGAATTTCTGGGGCCAACGTCCTGACTTTC,CASSQGGISGANVLTF
TRBV6-1,TRBJ2-7,TRBD1,.,TGTGCCAGCAGCCCTCAGACAGGGGGCAGCTACGAGCAGTACTTC,CASSPQTGGSYEQYF
TRBV25-1,TRBJ2-2,.,few,.,CASSPRGITGELFFF
TRBV2,TRBJ2-6,.,.,TGTGCCAGCAGTGAATTGGGTGGGGGACTTGGGGCCAACGTCCTGACTTTC,CASSELGGGLGANVLTF
TRBV7-2,TRBJ2-7,TRBD2,many,TGTGCCAGCAGCCCCGCGCTAGCGGGCCCAGTCTACGAGCAGTACTTC,CASSPALAGPVYEQYF
TRBV4-1,TRBJ1-5,TRBD1,few,TGCGCCAGCAGCCAAGGGGGGCAGGGGGGACAGCCCCAGCATTTT,CASSQGGQGGQPQHF
TRBV14,TRBJ2-1,.,few,TGTGCCAGCAGCCTTACGATGAGCTCCTACAATGAGCAGTTCTTC,CASSLTMSSYNEQFF
TRBV4-3,TRBJ1-6,.,many,TGCGCCAGCAGCCAAGATCGGAATTCACCCCTCCACTTT,CASSQDRNSPLHF
TRBV30,TRBJ1-5,TRBD1,.,TGTGCCTGGAGTAGTCAGGGGGGCAATCAGCCCCAGCATTTT,CAWSSQGGNQPQHF
TRBV4-3,TRBJ2-1,.,few,TGCGCCAGCAGCCAAGAAGATCGCGGGTCAGTCGATGAGCAGTTCTTC,CASSQEDRGSVDEQFF
TRBV6-1,TRBJ2-1,TRBD2,few,TGTGCCAGCAGGGGACTAGCGGGCTACAATGAGCAGTTCTTC,CASRGLAGYNEQFF
TRBV28,TRBJ2-3,.,many,TGTGCCAGCAGTTCGGACATTTCCCGGACAGATACGCAGTATTTT,CASSSDISRTDTQYF
TRBV6-1,TRBJ2-5,TRBD2,.,TGTGCCAGCAGCCGCGGGACTAGCGGCGAAGAGACCCAGTACTTC,CASSRGTSGEETQYF
TRBV9,TRBJ1-5,.,.,TGTGCCAGCAGCGTAGGGTTAAGCAATCAGCCCCAGCATTTT,CASSVGLSNQPQHF
TRBV9,TRBJ2-1,.,few,TGTGCCAGCAGCGTAGAGTCTAGCCGGCAGTTCTTC,CASSVESSRQFF
TRBV12-3/TRBV12-4,TRBJ1-5,TRBD1,many,TGTGCCAGCAGTTTCCGAACAGGGGACCAGCCCCAGCATTTT,CASSFRTGDQPQHF
TRBV7-9,TRBJ1-3,.,.,TGTGCCAGCAGCCATAATCCGGGACGGTACTCTGGAAACACCATATATTTT,CASSHNPGRYSGNTIYF
TRBV7-6,TRBJ1-1,.,.,TGTGCCAGCAGCTTAGAATATAACACTGAAGCTTTCTTT,CASSLEYNTEAFF
TRBV4-1,TRBJ2-7,TRBD1,many,TGCGCCAGCAGACTGACAGGGCACTCCTACGAGCAGTACTTC,CASRLTGHSYEQYF
TRBV28,TRBJ2-3,.,few,TGTGCCAGCAGCCTGCCTCTAGTCACAGATACGCAGTATTTT,CASSLPLVTDTQYF
TRBV18,TRBJ2-3,.,few,TGTGCCAGCTCACCACCTTCCCTTCGGGACACAGATACGCAGTATTTT,CASSPPSLRDTDTQYF
TRBV29-1,TRBJ2-6,.,few,TGCAGCGTAAGATTTGGGGCCAACGTCCTGACTTTC,CSVRFGANVLTF
TRBV7-8,TRBJ2-5,.,.,TGTGCCAGCAGCTTGCTCCAGGGAGAGACCCAGTACTTC,CASSLLQGETQYF
TRBV20-1,TRBJ2-7,TRBD2,few,TGCAGTGCTAGGGCTAGCGGGAGATACTACGAGCAGTACTTC,CSARASGRYYEQYF
TRBV7-2,TRBJ2-1,TRBD2,many,TGTGCCAGCAGCTTCCTAGCGGGAGGAGGTTACAATGAGCAGTTCTTC,CASSFLAGGGYNEQFF
TRBV28,TRBJ2-1,.,many,TGTGCCAGCAGTTCTGCCACCTACAATGAGCAGTTCTTC,CASSSATYNEQFF
TRBV4-3,TRBJ2-2,.,.,TGCGCCAGCAGCCTAAGCTTCGGGGGCGCAGGCGGGGAGCTGTTTTTT,CASSLSFGGAGGELFF
TRBV28,TRBJ2-1,TRBD2,many,TGTGCCAGCAGCGTGTCCGCGTCGGGACTAGCGGGTTGGAGCTCCTACAATGAGCAGTTCTTC,CASSVSASGLAGWSSYNEQFF
TRBV10-1,TRBJ2-1,.,few,TGCGCCACCCAAGGGGGCCTAGCGCGGAATGAGCAGTTCTTC,CATQGGLARNEQFF
TRBV4-1,TRBJ2-1,.,many,TGCGCCAGCAGCCAAGAGCCCAATTACAATGAGCAGTTCTTC,CASSQEPNYNEQFF
TRBV5-1,TRBJ2-3,.,many,TGCGCCAGCAGCGGGACCCTCAGCACAGATACGCAGTATTTT,CASSGTLSTDTQYF
TRBV27,TRBJ2-6,.,many,TGTGCCAGCAGTCGCGGGACCCCTTGGTATGGGGCCAACGTCCTGACTTTC,CASSRGTPWYGANVLTF
TRBV9,TRBJ2-2,.,few,.,CASSVGGVVTGELFFF
TRBV3-1,TRBJ2-7,TRBD2,.,TGTGCCAGCAGCCAAGATGCTAGCGGGAAGGCCTACGAGCAGTACTTC,CASSQDASGKAYEQYF
TRBV29-1,TRBJ2-7,.,.,TGCAGCGCCCTCGATAGTAAAGGTTACGAGCAGTACTTC,CSALDSKGYEQYF
TRBV28,TRBJ2-5,.,.,TGTGCCAGCAGTTTAATTGCCGGTCAAGAGACCCAGTACTTC,CASSLIAGQETQYF